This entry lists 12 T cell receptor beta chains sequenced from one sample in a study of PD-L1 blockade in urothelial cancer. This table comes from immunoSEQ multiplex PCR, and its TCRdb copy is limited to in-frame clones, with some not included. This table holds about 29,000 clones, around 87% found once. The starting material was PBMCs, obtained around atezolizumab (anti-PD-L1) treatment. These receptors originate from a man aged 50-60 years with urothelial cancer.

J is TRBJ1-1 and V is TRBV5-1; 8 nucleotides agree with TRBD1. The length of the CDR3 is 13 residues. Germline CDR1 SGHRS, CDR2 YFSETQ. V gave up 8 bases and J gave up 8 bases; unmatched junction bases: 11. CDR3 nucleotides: TGCGCCAGTCAAGACGGACAGGGAGGCGAAGCTTTCTTT. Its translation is CASQDGQGGEAFF.

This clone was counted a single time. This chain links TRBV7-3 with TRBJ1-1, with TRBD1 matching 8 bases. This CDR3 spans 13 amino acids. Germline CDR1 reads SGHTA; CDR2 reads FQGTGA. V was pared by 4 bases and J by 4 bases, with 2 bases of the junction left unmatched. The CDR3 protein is CASSSDRGTEAFF. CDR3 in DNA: TGTGCCAGCAGCTCCGACAGGGGCACTGAAGCTTTCTTT.

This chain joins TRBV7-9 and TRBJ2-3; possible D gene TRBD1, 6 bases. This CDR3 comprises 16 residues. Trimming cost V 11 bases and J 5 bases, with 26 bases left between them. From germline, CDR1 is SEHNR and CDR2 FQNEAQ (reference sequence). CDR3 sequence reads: CASRRSRGKVGDTQYF. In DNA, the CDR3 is TGTGCCTCTCGTAGGTCCAGGGGCAAAGTAGGAGATACGCAGTATTTT. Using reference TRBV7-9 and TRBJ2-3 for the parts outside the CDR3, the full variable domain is DTGVSQNPRHKITKRGQNVTFRCDPISEHNRLYWYRQTLGQGPEFLTYFQNEAQLEKSRLLSDRFSAERPKGSFSTLEIQRTEQGDSAMYLCASRRSRGKVGDTQYFGPGTRLTVL.

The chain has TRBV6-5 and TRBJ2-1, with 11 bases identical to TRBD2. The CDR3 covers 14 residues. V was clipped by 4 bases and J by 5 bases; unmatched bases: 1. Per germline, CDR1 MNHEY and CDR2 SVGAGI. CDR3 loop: CASSFSGRDNEQFF. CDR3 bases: TGTGCCAGCAGTTTTAGCGGGAGGGACAATGAGCAGTTCTTC.

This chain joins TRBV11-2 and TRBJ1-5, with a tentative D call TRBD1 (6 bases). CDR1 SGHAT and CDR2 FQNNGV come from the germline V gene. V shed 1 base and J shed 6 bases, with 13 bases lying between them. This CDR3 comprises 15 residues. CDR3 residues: CASSLGHRVGQPQHF. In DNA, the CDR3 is TGTGCCAGCAGCTTAGGTCACAGGGTTGGTCAGCCCCAGCATTTT.

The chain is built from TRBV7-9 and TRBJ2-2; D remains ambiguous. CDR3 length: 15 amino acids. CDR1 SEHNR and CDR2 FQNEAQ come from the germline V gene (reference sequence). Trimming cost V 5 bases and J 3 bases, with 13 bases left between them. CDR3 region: CASSQTVMHTGELFF. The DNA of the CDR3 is TGTGCCAGCAGCCAGACTGTCATGCACACCGGGGAGCTGTTTTTT.

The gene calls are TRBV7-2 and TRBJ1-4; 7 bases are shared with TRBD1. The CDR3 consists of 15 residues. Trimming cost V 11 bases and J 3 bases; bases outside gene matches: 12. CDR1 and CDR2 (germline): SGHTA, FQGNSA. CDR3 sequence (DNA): TGTGCCTCGCAGGACTACAGGGGTGCTAATGAAAAACTGTTTTTT. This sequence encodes CASQDYRGANEKLFF.

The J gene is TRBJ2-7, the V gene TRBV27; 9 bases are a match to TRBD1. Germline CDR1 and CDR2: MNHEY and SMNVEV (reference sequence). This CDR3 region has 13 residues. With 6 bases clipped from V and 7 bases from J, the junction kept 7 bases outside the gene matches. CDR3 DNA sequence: TGTGCCAGCAGAAACAGGGGGCGCAGTGAGCAGTACTTC. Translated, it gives CASRNRGRSEQYF.

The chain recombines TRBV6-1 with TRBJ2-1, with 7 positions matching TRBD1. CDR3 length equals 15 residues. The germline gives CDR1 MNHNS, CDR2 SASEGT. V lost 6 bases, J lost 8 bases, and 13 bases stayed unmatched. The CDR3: CASRRQGLRSDEQFF. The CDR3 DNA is TGTGCCAGCAGAAGACAGGGATTAAGGTCGGATGAGCAGTTCTTC.

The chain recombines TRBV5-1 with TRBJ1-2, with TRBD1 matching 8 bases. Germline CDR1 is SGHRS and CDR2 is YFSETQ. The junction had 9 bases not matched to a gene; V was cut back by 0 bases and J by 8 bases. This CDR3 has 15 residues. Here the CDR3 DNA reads TGCGCCAGCAGCTTGGGACAGGGGCCGTTTTCGGGCTACACCTTC. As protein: CASSLGQGPFSGYTF. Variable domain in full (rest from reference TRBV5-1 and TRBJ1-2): KAGVTQTPRYLIKTRGQQVTLSCSPISGHRSVSWYQQTPGQGLQFLFEYFSETQRNKGNFPGRFSGRQFSNSRSEMNVSTLELGDSALYLCASSLGQGPFSGYTFGSGTRLTVV.

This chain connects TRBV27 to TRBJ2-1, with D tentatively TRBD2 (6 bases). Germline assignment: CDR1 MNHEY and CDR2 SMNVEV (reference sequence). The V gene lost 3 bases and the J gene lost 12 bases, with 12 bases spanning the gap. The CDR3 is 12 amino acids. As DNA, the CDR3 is TGTGCCAGCAGTTTGCCGGGAGCGGGGCAGTTCTTC. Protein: CASSLPGAGQFF.

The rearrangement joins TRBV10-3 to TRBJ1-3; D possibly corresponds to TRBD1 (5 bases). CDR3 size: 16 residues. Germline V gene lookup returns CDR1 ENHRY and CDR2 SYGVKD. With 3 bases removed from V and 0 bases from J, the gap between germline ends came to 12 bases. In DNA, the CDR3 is TGTGCCATCAGTGACCCAACAGGACCCTCTGGAAACACCATATATTTT. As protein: CAISDPTGPSGNTIYF.